The clone carrying this T cell receptor beta chain was detected only a few times. Its antigen is as yet unknown. Deletions cut 3 bases from V and 4 bases from J, with 19 bases between. CDR3 size: 17 residues. Germline CDR1 LNHDA, CDR2 SQIVND (reference sequence). The data are from a study of T cell repertoires in cytomegalovirus infection. Study-wide results and limits: Cumulative public TCR beta family frequency identified carriers of CMV plus the relevant HLA.

TCRdb re-analysed the reads in MiXCR, keeping a single row per CDR3 protein. The table includes 180,000 or so distinct CDR3 sequences, approximately 18% detected once. The source material was CD8+ T cells from PBMCs. This rearrangement joins TRBV19 to TRBJ1-5, with a tentative D call TRBD1 (5 bases). This receptor was obtained from a human donor in good health (CMV status not recorded). Some clones in this sample may be carry-over from other donors' samples. The CDR3 region is CASSIPRFWQGNQPQHF. In nucleotides, the CDR3 is TGTGCCAGTAGTATCCCTCGCTTCTGGCAGGGTAATCAGCCCCAGCATTTT.